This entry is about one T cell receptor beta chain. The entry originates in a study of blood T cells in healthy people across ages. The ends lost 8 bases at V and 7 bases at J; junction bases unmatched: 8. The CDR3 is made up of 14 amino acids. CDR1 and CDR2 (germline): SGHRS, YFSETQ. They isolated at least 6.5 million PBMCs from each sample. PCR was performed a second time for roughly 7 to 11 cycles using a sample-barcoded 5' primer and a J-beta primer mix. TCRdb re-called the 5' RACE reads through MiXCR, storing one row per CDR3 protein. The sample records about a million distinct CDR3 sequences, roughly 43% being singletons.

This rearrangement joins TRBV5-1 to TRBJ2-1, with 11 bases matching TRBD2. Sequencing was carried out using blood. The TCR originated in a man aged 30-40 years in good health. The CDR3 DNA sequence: TGCGCCAGGAATAGCGGGAGGGTTCGGAATGAGCAGTTCTTC. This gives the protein CARNSGRVRNEQFF.